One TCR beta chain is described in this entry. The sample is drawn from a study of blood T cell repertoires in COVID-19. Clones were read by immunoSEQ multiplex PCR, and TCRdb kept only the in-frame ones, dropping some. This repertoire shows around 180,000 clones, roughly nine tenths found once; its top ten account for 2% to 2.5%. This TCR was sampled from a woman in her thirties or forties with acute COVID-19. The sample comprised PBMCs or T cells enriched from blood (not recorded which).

The CDR3 bases are TGTGCCAGCAGCCCTCAGAACAGGGTATCGAGAGAAAAACTGTTTTTT. Translated, it gives CASSPQNRVSREKLFF. The rearrangement uses TRBV21-1 and TRBJ1-4; the table assigns TRBD1, which was not confirmed against the DNA. TRBV21-1 is given as a pseudogene. The CDR3 extends over 16 amino acids.